Sequencing of this T cell receptor (beta chain) was carried out in a study of shared clonotypes between healthy human individuals. Study-wide findings and caveats: Generation probabilities of non-shared clonotypes were lower (relative to those shared by all four donors).

Remarks on this clone: Its antigen remains unknown.

The data were produced by immunoSEQ multiplex PCR, yet TCRdb's version contains in-frame clones alone and is incomplete. The sample yields about 180,000 clones, 80% to 95% seen once. V gave up 2 bases and J gave up 6 bases, with 6 bases separating them. CDR1 is GTSNPN, CDR2 SVGIG, per germline (reference sequence). The CDR3 sequence is 11 residues long. Donors were Caucasian adults residing in Nashville, Tennessee, USA. This TCR derives from a woman younger than 45 in good health. The V call is TRBV30, the J call TRBJ2-3, with D possibly matching TRBD1 (5 bases). Sequenced sample: naive CD4+ T cells sorted from blood. The subset denotes: CD45RA+ positively selected. CDR3 sequence (DNA): TGTGCCTGGAGTAAGGGGGATACGCAGTATTTT. Encoded protein: CAWSKGDTQYF.